The TCR beta chain described here comes from a study of blood T cell repertoires in COVID-19. Clones were sequenced by immunoSEQ multiplex PCR, and TCRdb holds only the in-frame ones, with some missing. Of 100,000 to 120,000 clones listed, 65% to 80% are singletons. Germline V gene sequence: CDR1 SNHLY, CDR2 FYNNEI. The CDR3 is 14 residues long. V shed 4 bases, J shed 5 bases, and the junction held 7 bases outside the gene matches. The chain has TRBV2 and TRBJ2-5; 7 positions agree with TRBD2. The receptor's source is a woman aged 55-70 years with acute or convalescent COVID-19. The sequencing input was peripheral blood. CDR3 in amino acids: CASSGGGNWETQYF. DNA of the CDR3: TGTGCCAGCAGTGGGGGGGGTAATTGGGAGACCCAGTACTTC.